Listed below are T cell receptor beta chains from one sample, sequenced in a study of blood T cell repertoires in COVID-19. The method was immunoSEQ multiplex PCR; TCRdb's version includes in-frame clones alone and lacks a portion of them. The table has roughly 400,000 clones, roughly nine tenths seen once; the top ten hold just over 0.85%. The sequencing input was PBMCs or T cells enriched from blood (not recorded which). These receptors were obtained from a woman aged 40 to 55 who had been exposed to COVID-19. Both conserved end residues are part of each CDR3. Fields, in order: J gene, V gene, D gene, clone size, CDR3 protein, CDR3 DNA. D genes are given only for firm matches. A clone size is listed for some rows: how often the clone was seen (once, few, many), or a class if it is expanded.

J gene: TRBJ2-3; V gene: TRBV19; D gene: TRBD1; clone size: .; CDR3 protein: CASSIMGQITDTQYF; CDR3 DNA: TGTGCCAGTAGTATAATGGGACAGATCACAGATACGCAGTATTTT
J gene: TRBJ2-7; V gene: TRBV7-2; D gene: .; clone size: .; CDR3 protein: CASSLTRTVVYEQYF; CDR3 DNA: TGTGCCAGCAGCTTAACGAGAACGGTCGTTTACGAGCAGTACTTC
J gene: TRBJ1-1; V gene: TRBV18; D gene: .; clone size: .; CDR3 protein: CASSTDRNTEAFF; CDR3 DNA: TGTGCCAGCTCAACCGACAGGAACACTGAAGCTTTCTTT
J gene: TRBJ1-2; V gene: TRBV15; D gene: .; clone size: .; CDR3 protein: CATSRDSYGYTF; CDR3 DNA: TGTGCCACCAGTAGAGACAGCTATGGCTACACCTTC
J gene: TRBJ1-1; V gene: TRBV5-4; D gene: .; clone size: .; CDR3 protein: CASSLRVEGTEAFF; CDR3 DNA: TGTGCCAGCAGCTTGAGGGTTGAGGGCACTGAAGCTTTCTTT
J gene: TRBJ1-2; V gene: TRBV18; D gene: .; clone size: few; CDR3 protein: CASSPTYYGYTF; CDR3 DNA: TGTGCCAGCTCACCAACTTACTATGGCTACACCTTC
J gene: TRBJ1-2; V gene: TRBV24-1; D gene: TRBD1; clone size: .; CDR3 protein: CATSDRDRGGGYTF; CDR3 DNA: TGTGCCACCAGTGATCGCGACAGGGGTGGCGGCTACACCTTC
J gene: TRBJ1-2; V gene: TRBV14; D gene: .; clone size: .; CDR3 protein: CASSPGRIYGYTF; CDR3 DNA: TGTGCCAGCAGCCCCGGGAGAATCTATGGCTACACCTTC
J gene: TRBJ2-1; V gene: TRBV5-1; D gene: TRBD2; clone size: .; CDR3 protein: CASSLASAGGMNEQFF; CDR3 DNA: TGCGCCAGCAGCTTGGCCTCAGCGGGGGGGATGAATGAGCAGTTCTTC
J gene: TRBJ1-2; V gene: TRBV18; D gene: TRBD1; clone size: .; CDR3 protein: CASSPRDSGSYGYTF; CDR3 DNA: TGTGCCAGCTCACCACGGGACAGTGGAAGCTATGGCTACACCTTC
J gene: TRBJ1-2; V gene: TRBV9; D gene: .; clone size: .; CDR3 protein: CASSEDRKNPNYGYTF; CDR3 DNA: TGTGCCAGCAGCGAGGACAGAAAGAACCCTAACTATGGCTACACCTTC
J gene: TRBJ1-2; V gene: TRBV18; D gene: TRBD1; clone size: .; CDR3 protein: CASSPQGAPTNYGYTF; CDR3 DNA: TGTGCCAGCTCACCACAGGGGGCTCCTACCAACTATGGCTACACCTTC
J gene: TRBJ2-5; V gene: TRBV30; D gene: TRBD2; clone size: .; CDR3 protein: CACLKTGGSETQYF; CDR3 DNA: TGTGCCTGCCTAAAGACGGGGGGTTCAGAGACCCAGTACTTC
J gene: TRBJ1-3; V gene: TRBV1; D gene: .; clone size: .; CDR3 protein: CTSSHGDSGNTIYF; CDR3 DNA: TGCACCAGCAGCCATGGAGACTCTGGAAACACCATATATTTT
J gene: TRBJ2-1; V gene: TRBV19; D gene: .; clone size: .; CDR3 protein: CASSINRPLPGEQFF; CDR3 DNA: TGTGCCAGTAGTATAAACAGACCTCTCCCGGGGGAGCAGTTCTTC
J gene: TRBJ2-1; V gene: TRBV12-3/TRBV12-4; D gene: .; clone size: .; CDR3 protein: CASSLALKKFF; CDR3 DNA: TGTGCCAGCAGTTTAGCGCTAAAGAAGTTCTTC
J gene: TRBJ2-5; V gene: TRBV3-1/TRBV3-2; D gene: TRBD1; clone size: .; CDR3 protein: CASSRKGQSQETQYF; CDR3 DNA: TGTGCCAGCAGCCGAAAGGGACAGTCCCAAGAGACCCAGTACTTC
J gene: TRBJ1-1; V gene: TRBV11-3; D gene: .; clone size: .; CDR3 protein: CASSFREGTEAFF; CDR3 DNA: TGTGCCAGCAGCTTTAGGGAGGGCACTGAAGCTTTCTTT
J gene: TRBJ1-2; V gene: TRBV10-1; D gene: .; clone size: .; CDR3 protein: CASSHVFRGQIFNYGYTF; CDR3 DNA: TGCGCCAGCAGCCACGTTTTCCGCGGACAGATTTTTAACTATGGCTACACCTTC
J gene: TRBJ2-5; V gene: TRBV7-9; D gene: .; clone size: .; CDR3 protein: CASSPGSLAGGETQYF; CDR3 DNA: TGTGCCAGCAGCCCCGGAAGCCTAGCTGGGGGGGAGACCCAGTACTTC
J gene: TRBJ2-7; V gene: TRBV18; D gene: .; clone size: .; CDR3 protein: CASSRNPQGSFEQYF; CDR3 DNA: TGTGCCAGCTCGCGCAACCCACAGGGCTCCTTCGAGCAATACTTC
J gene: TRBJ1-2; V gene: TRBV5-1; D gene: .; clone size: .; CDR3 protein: CASSLGDWHYGYTF; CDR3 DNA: TGCGCCAGCAGCTTAGGGGATTGGCACTATGGCTACACCTTC
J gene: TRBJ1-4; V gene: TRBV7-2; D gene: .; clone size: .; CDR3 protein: CASSQGFGNEKLFF; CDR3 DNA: TGTGCCAGCAGCCAGGGCTTTGGTAATGAAAAACTGTTTTTT
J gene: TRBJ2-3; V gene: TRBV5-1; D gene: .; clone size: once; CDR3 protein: CASSLKGAGTDTQYF; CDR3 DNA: TGCGCCAGCAGCTTGAAAGGGGCCGGCACAGATACGCAGTATTTT
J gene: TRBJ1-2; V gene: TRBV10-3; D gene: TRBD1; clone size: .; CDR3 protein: CAISSGQGADYGYTF; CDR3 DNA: TGTGCCATCAGTTCAGGGCAGGGGGCGGACTATGGCTACACCTTC
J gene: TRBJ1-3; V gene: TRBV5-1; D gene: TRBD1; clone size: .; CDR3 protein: CASSPRQGTLSGNTIYF; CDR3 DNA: TGCGCCAGCAGCCCTAGACAGGGGACCCTCTCTGGAAACACCATATATTTT
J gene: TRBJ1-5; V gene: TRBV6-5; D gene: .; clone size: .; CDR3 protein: CASSAGLRGQPQHF; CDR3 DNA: TGTGCCAGCAGCGCGGGTCTCCGAGGGCAGCCCCAGCATTTT
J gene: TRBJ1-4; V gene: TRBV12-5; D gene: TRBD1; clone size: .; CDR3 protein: CASGRGTGLLRSTNEKLFF; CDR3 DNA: TGTGCTAGTGGTCGAGGGACAGGGCTATTGCGTTCCACTAATGAAAAACTGTTTTTT
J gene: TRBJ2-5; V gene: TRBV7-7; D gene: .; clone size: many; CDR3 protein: CASSLAGQDRETQYF; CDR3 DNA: TGTGCTAGCAGCTTAGCGGGACAGGATCGTGAGACCCAGTACTTC
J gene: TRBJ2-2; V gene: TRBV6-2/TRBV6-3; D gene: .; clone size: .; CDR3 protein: CASSYRAAPTGELFF; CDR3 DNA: TGTGCCAGCAGTTACCGAGCGGCCCCCACCGGGGAGCTGTTTTTT
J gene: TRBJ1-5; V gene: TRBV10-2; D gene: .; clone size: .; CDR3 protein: CASGREGNQPQHF; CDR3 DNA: TGCGCCAGCGGCAGGGAGGGCAATCAGCCCCAGCATTTT
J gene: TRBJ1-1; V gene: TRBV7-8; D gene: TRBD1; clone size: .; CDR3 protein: CASSPSFNRGRTEAFF; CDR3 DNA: TGTGCCAGCAGCCCATCATTCAACAGGGGACGAACTGAAGCTTTCTTT
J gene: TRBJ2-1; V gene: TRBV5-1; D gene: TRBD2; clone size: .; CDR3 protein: CASSPSGRAHYNEQFF; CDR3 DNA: TGCGCCAGCAGCCCCTCCGGGAGGGCCCATTACAATGAGCAGTTCTTC
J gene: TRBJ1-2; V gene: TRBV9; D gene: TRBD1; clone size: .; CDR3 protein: CASSVGQGTGYGYTF; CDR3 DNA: TGTGCCAGCAGCGTTGGACAGGGGACGGGGTATGGCTACACCTTC
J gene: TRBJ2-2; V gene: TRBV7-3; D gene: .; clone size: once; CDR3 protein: CASSSYTGELFF; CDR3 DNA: TGTGCCAGCAGCTCTTACACCGGGGAGCTGTTTTTT
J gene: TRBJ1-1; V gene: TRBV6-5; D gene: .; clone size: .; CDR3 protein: CASRITMNTEAFF; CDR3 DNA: TGTGCCAGCAGGATTACAATGAACACTGAAGCTTTCTTT
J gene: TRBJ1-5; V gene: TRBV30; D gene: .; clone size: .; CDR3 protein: CATGGWNQPQHF; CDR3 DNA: TGTGCTACGGGAGGGTGGAATCAGCCCCAGCATTTT